Listed below are T cell receptor beta chains from one sample, sequenced in a study of T cell changes during pregnancy in multiple sclerosis. Only in-frame clones appear in the TCRdb table, and some are missing; sequencing was by immunoSEQ multiplex PCR. The data contain approximately 40,000 clones, around 92% of them singletons. Sequencing was carried out using peripheral blood. The receptors stem from a female donor with multiple sclerosis, enrolled in a pregnancy study. Each CDR3 is given with its conserved first and last residue. D genes are given only for firm matches. The size of a clone is reported for some rows only, either as once, few or many, or as a class for expanded clones.

j_call v_call clone_size d_call cdr3_aa cdr3_nt
TRBJ2-1 TRBV29-1 NA TRBD1 CSAGTGYNEQFF TGCAGCGCTGGGACAGGGTACAATGAGCAGTTCTTC
TRBJ2-3 TRBV4-1 once TRBD2 CASSQPIGLAGGDTQYF TGCGCCAGCAGCCAACCCATCGGACTAGCGGGGGGAGATACGCAGTATTTT
TRBJ1-2 TRBV6-1 once NA CASSEGGGFNYGYTF TGTGCCAGCAGTGAAGGAGGAGGGTTCAACTATGGCTACACCTTC
TRBJ2-2 TRBV5-4 NA TRBD2 CASSASGTSGRHTGELFF TGTGCCAGCAGCGCGTCGGGGACTAGCGGGAGGCACACCGGGGAGCTGTTTTTT
TRBJ2-3 TRBV5-1 NA NA CASSLYGQGGSTDTQYF TGCGCCAGCAGCTTGTACGGCCAGGGCGGCAGCACAGATACGCAGTATTTT
TRBJ1-1 TRBV28 NA NA CASGVGASNTEAFF TGTGCCAGCGGGGTGGGGGCCTCGAACACTGAAGCTTTCTTT
TRBJ2-1 TRBV4-1 NA NA CASSQDQGEGLNEQFF TGCGCCAGCAGCCAAGATCAGGGGGAGGGCCTGAATGAGCAGTTCTTC
TRBJ2-1 TRBV4-2 NA NA CASSLQGVAATYNEQFF TGTGCCAGCAGCCTCCAGGGGGTAGCGGCGACCTACAATGAGCAGTTCTTC
TRBJ1-1 TRBV7-8 NA NA CASSWGTGNTEAFF TGTGCCAGCAGCTGGGGGACGGGGAACACTGAAGCTTTCTTT
TRBJ1-5 TRBV7-6 NA NA CASSSITGRVGQPQHF TGTGCCAGCAGCTCGATAACAGGGAGGGTGGGTCAGCCCCAGCATTTT
TRBJ2-7 TRBV12-2 NA NA CASRHRLQGEQYF TGTGCAAGTCGCCACCGGTTACAGGGCGAGCAGTACTTC
TRBJ2-3 TRBV14 once TRBD2 CASSLTSGLAEDTQYF TGTGCCAGCAGCCTCACTTCCGGACTAGCGGAAGATACGCAGTATTTT
TRBJ1-2 TRBV7-2 NA TRBD1 CASSGYRGGYTF TGTGCCAGCAGCGGATACAGGGGAGGCTACACCTTC
TRBJ2-1 TRBV11-2 NA TRBD1 CASSWNAWDRRYNEQFF TGTGCCAGCAGCTGGAACGCATGGGACAGGCGATACAATGAGCAGTTCTTC
TRBJ2-7 TRBV18 NA TRBD1 CASSPSDRDIEQYF TGTGCCAGCTCTCCATCTGACAGGGATATAGAGCAGTACTTC
TRBJ2-7 TRBV5-6 NA NA CASSLRRAGSYEQYF TGTGCCAGCAGCTTGCGACGGGCGGGCTCCTACGAGCAGTACTTC
TRBJ2-1 TRBV2 NA TRBD2 CASRGLADYNEQFF TGTGCCAGCAGGGGACTAGCGGATTACAATGAGCAGTTCTTC
TRBJ2-7 TRBV4-2 once TRBD1 CASSPNLGTGSHEQYF TGTGCCAGCAGCCCAAATCTCGGGACAGGTTCCCACGAGCAGTACTTC
TRBJ1-3 TRBV6-6 NA NA CASSSPDSSGNTIYF TGTGCCAGCAGCTCCCCGGACAGCTCTGGAAACACCATATATTTT
TRBJ2-7 TRBV28 once TRBD1 CASSPAGQGSPLNYEQYF TGTGCCAGCAGTCCCGCGGGACAGGGTAGTCCTCTTAACTACGAGCAGTACTTC
TRBJ2-3 TRBV4-3 NA TRBD2 CASSQGMGLAGTDTQYF TGCGCCAGCAGCCAGGGGATGGGACTAGCGGGCACAGATACGCAGTATTTT
TRBJ2-1 TRBV7-9 NA NA CASSPQGGGDNEQFF TGTGCCAGCAGCCCACAGGGAGGCGGGGACAATGAGCAGTTCTTC
TRBJ2-1 TRBV7-3 NA NA CASCQGVGGRDEQFF TGTGCCAGCTGCCAGGGGGTGGGAGGGCGCGATGAGCAGTTCTTC
TRBJ1-3 TRBV9 NA NA CASSADPVDIYF TGTGCCAGCAGCGCGGACCCCGTGGACATATATTTT
TRBJ1-1 TRBV28 NA NA CASSLPGELNTEAFF TGTGCCAGCAGTTTGCCAGGGGAGCTGAACACTGAAGCTTTCTTT
TRBJ2-7 TRBV19 NA NA CASSIGRQSYEQYF TGTGCCAGTAGTATAGGGCGCCAGTCCTACGAGCAGTACTTC
TRBJ2-7 TRBV30 NA NA CAWGRSSYEQYF TGTGCCTGGGGACGGAGCTCCTACGAGCAGTACTTC
TRBJ2-7 TRBV10-2 NA NA CASSDQGGGHEQYF TGCGCCAGCAGTGACCAAGGCGGGGGCCACGAGCAGTACTTC
TRBJ2-3 TRBV19 NA NA CASSRGASTDTQYF TGTGCCAGTAGTAGGGGGGCCAGCACAGATACGCAGTATTTT
TRBJ1-4 TRBV30 NA TRBD1 CAWSVLGQASEKLFF TGTGCCTGGAGTGTACTGGGACAGGCCAGTGAAAAACTGTTTTTT
TRBJ2-7 TRBV19 NA NA CASSIALPDSLSYEQYF TGTGCCAGTAGTATAGCCCTCCCGGACTCTCTCTCCTACGAGCAGTACTTC
TRBJ2-7 TRBV6-5 NA TRBD1 CASTRTGGSYEQYF TGTGCCAGCACCCGGACAGGGGGATCCTACGAGCAGTACTTC
TRBJ2-1 TRBV30 NA TRBD2 CALNRLAGNEQFF TGTGCCCTAAACCGTCTAGCGGGAAATGAGCAGTTCTTC
TRBJ2-1 TRBV1 NA NA CTSVRDREYNEQFF TGCACCAGCGTCCGGGACAGGGAGTACAATGAGCAGTTCTTC
TRBJ2-5 TRBV11-1 NA NA CASSPAGETQETQYF TGTGCCAGCAGCCCAGCAGGGGAAACCCAAGAGACCCAGTACTTC